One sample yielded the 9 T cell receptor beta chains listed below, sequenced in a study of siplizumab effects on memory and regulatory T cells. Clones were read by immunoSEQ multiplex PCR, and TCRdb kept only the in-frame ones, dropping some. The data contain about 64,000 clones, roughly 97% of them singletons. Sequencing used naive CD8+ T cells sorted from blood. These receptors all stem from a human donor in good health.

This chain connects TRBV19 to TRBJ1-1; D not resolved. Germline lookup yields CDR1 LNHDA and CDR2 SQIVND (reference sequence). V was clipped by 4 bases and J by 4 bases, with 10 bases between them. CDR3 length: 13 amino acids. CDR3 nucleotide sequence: TGTGCCAGTAGTAAAGAGGGTGCCACTGAAGCTTTCTTT. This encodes CASSKEGATEAFF.

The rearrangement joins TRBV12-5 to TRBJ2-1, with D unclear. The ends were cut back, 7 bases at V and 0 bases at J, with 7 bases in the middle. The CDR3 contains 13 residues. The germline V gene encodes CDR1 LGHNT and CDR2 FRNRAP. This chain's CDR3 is CASVWSSYNEQFF. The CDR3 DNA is TGTGCTAGTGTTTGGAGCTCCTACAATGAGCAGTTCTTC.

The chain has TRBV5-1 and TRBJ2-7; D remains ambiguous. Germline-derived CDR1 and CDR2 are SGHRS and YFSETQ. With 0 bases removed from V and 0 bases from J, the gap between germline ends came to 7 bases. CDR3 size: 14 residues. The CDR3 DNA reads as TGCGCCAGCAGCTTGGGAGGAAACTCCTACGAGCAGTACTTC. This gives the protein CASSLGGNSYEQYF. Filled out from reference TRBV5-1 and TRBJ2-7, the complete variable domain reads KAGVTQTPRYLIKTRGQQVTLSCSPISGHRSVSWYQQTPGQGLQFLFEYFSETQRNKGNFPGRFSGRQFSNSRSEMNVSTLELGDSALYLCASSLGGNSYEQYFGPGTRLTVT.

The CDR3 DNA reads TGCGCCAGCAGCCAAGATCTGGAATATGGCTACACCTTC. This gives the protein CASSQDLEYGYTF. The chain recombines TRBV4-1 with TRBJ1-2; D is undetermined. Germline CDR1 and CDR2: MGHRA and YSYEKL. The CDR3 has 13 amino acids. Trimming took 0 bases from V and 5 from J, leaving 7 bases between them.

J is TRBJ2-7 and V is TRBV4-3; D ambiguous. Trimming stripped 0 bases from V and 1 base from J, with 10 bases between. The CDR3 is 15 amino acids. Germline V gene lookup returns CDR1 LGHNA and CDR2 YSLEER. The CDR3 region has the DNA TGCGCCAGCAGCCAAGATCGTGTGGGATCCTACGAGCAGTACTTC. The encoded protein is CASSQDRVGSYEQYF.

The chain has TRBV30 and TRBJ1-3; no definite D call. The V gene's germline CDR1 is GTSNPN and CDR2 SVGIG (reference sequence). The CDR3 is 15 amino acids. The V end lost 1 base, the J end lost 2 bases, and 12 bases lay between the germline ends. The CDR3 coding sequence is TGTGCCTGGAGTGAGATTGCGTTTGCTGGAAACACCATATATTTT. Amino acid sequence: CAWSEIAFAGNTIYF.

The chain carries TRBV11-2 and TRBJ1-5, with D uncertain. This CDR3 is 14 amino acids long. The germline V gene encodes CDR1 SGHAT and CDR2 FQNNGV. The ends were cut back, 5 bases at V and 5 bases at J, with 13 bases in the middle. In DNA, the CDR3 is TGTGCCAGCAGCGGACGGGTCGGAGATCAGCCCCAGCATTTT. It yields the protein CASSGRVGDQPQHF. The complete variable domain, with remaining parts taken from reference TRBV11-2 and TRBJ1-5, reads EAGVAQSPRYKIIEKRQSVAFWCNPISGHATLYWYQQILGQGPKLLIQFQNNGVVDDSQLPKDRFSAERLKGVDSTLKIQPAKLEDSAVYLCASSGRVGDQPQHFGDGTRLSIL.

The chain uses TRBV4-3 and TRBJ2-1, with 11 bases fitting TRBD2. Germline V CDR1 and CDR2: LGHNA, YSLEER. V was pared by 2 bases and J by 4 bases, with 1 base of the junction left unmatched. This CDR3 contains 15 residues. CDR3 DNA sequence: TGCGCCAGCAGCCAACTAGCGGGGGGTTACAATGAGCAGTTCTTC. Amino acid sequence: CASSQLAGGYNEQFF.

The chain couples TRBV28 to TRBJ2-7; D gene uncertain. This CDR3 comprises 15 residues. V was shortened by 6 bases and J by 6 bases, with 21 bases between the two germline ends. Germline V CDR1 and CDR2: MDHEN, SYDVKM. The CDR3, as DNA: TGTGCCAGCAGACCACTCTCCGGCGCTACCGGCGAGCAGTACTTC. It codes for CASRPLSGATGEQYF.